Presented here are 5 T cell receptor beta chains from one specimen sequenced in a study of TIL therapy for anti-PD-1-resistant metastatic lung cancer. Stated time point: pre-treatment sample, taken before nivolumab and TIL therapy. Pleural nodules or supraclavicular lymph nodes made up most of the excised metastases sampled. The immunoSEQ assay was v3. Clones were sequenced by immunoSEQ multiplex PCR, and TCRdb holds only the in-frame ones, with some missing. In the table there are about 7,000 clones, about 61% of which are singletons. The sequences come from tumor tissue, collected at baseline. All receptors derive from a person aged 25-80 years with non-small cell lung cancer.

The chain combines TRBV7-2 with TRBJ2-3, with TRBD2 as a possible D gene (5 bases). Germline V CDR1 and CDR2: SGHTA, FQGNSA. The CDR3 totals 16 residues. V lost 1 base and J lost 5, with 16 bases in between. As DNA, the CDR3 is TGTGCCAGCAGCTTAGGAGGGAAAGGTCGGGGAGATACGCAGTATTTT. It is translated as CASSLGGKGRGDTQYF.

This clone qualifies as medium-sized. The chain has TRBV5-6 and TRBJ2-7, with D possibly being TRBD1 or TRBD2 (5 bases each). The CDR3 loop spans 14 amino acids. Germline CDR1 and CDR2: SGHDT and YYEEEE. The V end was cut by 0 bases, the J end by 3 bases, with 10 bases between. The CDR3 sequence is CASSLDPGSYEQYF. The CDR3 bases are TGTGCCAGCAGCTTGGATCCAGGGAGCTACGAGCAGTACTTC.

The CDR3 protein is CASSTQTGNEQYF. The CDR3 nucleotides read TGTGCCAGCAGCACCCAGACAGGGAACGAGCAGTACTTC. The chain employs TRBV9 and TRBJ2-7; 7 bases map to TRBD1. The CDR3 consists of 13 residues. Per germline, CDR1 SGDLS and CDR2 YYNGEE. The V and J ends lost 4 bases and 5 bases, in that order; junction bases with no gene match: 6.

This chain connects TRBV11-2 to TRBJ2-7; a possible D gene is TRBD1 (6 bases). In germline, CDR1 is SGHAT, CDR2 FQNNGV. V lost 1 base and J lost 3, with 10 bases in between. CDR3 length equals 14 residues. Here the CDR3 reads CASSLGGLDYEQYF. CDR3 nucleotides: TGTGCCAGCAGCTTAGGGGGGCTAGACTACGAGCAGTACTTC.

The chain carries TRBV10-1 and TRBJ2-1; 9 positions agree with TRBD2. V dropped 3 bases and J dropped 9; count of bases not matched to a gene: 18. There are 18 residues in the CDR3. CDR1 and CDR2 (germline): WNHNN, SYGVQD (reference sequence). CDR3 amino acids: CASSDRVLYGGRASEQFF. CDR3 DNA sequence: TGCGCCAGCAGTGATCGGGTCTTATACGGCGGGAGGGCCTCTGAGCAGTTCTTC.